Described below is a single T cell receptor beta chain sequence and its context. Its antigen is currently not known. Within one base of it there is no much larger clone, and no base qualities were kept. This sample is drawn from a study of T and B cells in COVID-19 patients (dated by TCRdb to 2019 to 2021). In the study overall: Using TRB and IGH repertoire sequencing of peripheral blood, the study characterized adaptive immunity in COVID-19 patients who had active infection or had recovered. A recovered cohort was made up of 15 to 19 patients contributing 20 samples, mostly after mild to moderate COVID-19 managed as outpatients. The recovered cohort had a median age of about 34 years, compared with approximately 63 years in the active-infection cohort. Critical illness requiring mechanical ventilation or ECMO was present in most of the roughly 20 patients in the active-infection cohort. In the active-infection cohort, nine tenths of the roughly 20 patients had comorbidities linked to unfavorable COVID-19 outcome. The TCR and BCR sequence repository comprised 37 patients and approximately 72 time points, with over 8 million TCR sequences analysed. Because samples were available both during active disease and after recovery, a couple of patients were counted in both the recovered and the active cohorts. An age-matched reference group of roughly 38 healthy donors negative for COVID-19 antibodies served as the comparison for repertoire analyses. As many as 9 follow-up blood samples were collected from each patient, and in some individuals these samples spanned different disease stages.

Genomic DNA extracted from blood, in amounts of about 220-500 ng, served as the starting material for amplifying TRB repertoires. Sequencing took place on an Illumina MiSeq. Multiplex PCR with BIOMED2 TRB-A/B primer pools was used to amplify the TRB rearrangements. Two consecutive PCRs added Illumina-compatible adapters and 7-nucleotide sample barcodes to the amplicons. All library PCRs used Phusion HS II polymerase. The amplicons were purified from gel with the NucleoSpin Gel and PCR Clean-up kit, measured on Qubit, and combined at around 3.6 nM. Amplicon pool quality was checked on an Agilent 2100 Bioanalyzer before Illumina next-generation sequencing. From the authors' description of their analysis: Annotation of TRB rearrangements was done in MiXCR 3.0.8 with the default MiXCR reference library. Sequences with fewer than 2 reads and non-productive reads were filtered out, and every unique CDR3 nucleotide sequence was treated as a single clone. Clonality, diversity, richness and V-J gene usage were computed in R 3.5.1. GLIPH2 was used to cluster TCRs based on CDR3 similarity, and OLGA was used to calculate the generation probabilities. GLIPH2 clusters were kept only when the clusters contained at least four unique TCR clonotypes present in at least three individuals. TCRdb reanalyzed the raw reads on its own, using fastp at Q25 for trimming and MiXCR for clone calling, and kept in-frame beta chains. For every CDR3 protein sequence, its rows merge into one entry that carries the most common genes and DNA. TCRdb, not the original authors, processed these V and J calls. For this sample there are around 10,000 distinct CDR3 sequences; around 34% appear just once. Roughly a sixth of the sample is held by the ten biggest clonotypes.

The germline V gene (reference sequence) provides CDR1 SGHNT and CDR2 YYREEE. V is reduced by 4 bases and J by 4 bases, leaving a spacing of 13 bases between them. The CDR3 has 14 amino acids, counting the end cysteine and phenylalanine. Just CDR3 DNA is preserved here, 42 bases in frame from base 1. General study outcomes and caveats: The cohort was considered too small to assess HLA contributions to COVID-19 susceptibility or severity. Specific T cell subsets (CD4+/Treg/CD8+) and sorted SARS-CoV-2-responsive or tetramer+ T cells had not yet been sequenced, and these experiments were ongoing. TRB repertoires were found to be highly clonal in active COVID-19, whereas diversity and richness at recovery were found to rise above healthy donor levels. In patients with COVID-19, the usage of TRBV/TRBJ genes was reported to be strongly skewed. It was stated that prospective validation of the reported TCR clusters was required before the clusters could be put to clinical use. The recovered cohort had 2,300 or so exclusive TCR clusters, including under 40 low-pGen clusters. Few blood samples were available from mildly ill patients while symptoms were present or from severe cases at early time points.

The receptor chain draws on TRBV5-4 and TRBJ2-3; a weak D assignment points to TRBD1 (6 bases agree). This clonotype was sampled from a human donor with active COVID-19. The specimen sequenced was blood. The nucleotides are TGTGCCAGCAGCCCAACAGGGAACCCAGATACGCAGTATTTT. Its coded protein is CASSPTGNPDTQYF.